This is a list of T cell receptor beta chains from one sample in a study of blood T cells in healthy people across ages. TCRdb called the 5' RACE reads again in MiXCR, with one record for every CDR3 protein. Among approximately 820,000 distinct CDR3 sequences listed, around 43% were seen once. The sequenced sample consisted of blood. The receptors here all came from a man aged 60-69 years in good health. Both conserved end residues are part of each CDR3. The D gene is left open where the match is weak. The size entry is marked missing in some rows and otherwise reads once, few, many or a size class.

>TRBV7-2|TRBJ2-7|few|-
CASSLKIVSYEQYF
TGTGCCAGCAGCTTAAAGATAGTTTCCTACGAGCAGTACTTC
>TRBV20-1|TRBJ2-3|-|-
CSAREVADTQYF
TGCAGTGCTAGAGAAGTTGCAGATACGCAGTATTTT
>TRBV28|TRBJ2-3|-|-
CASTTNYPTQYF
TGTGCCAGCACTACCAATTACCCGACGCAGTATTTT
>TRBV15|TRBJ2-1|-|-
CATSRGSGVRETQFF
TGTGCCACCAGCAGAGGGTCGGGGGTAAGGGAGACCCAGTTCTTC
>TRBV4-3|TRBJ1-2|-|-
CASSQDGSRGYGYTF
TGCGCCAGCAGCCAAGATGGCAGCAGGGGCTATGGCTACACCTTC
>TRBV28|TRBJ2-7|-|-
CASREPGTSYEQYF
TGTGCCAGCAGGGAACCCGGGACTTCCTACGAGCAGTACTTC
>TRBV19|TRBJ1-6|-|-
CASRETGTSPLHF
TGTGCCAGTAGGGAAACAGGGACCTCACCCCTCCACTTT
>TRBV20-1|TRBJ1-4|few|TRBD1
CSARGGQGRGPGEKLFF
TGCAGTGCTAGAGGAGGACAGGGGAGGGGCCCGGGTGAAAAACTGTTTTTT
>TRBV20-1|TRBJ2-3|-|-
CSARSVSSTDTQYF
TGCAGTGCTAGATCGGTCTCTAGCACAGATACGCAGTATTTT
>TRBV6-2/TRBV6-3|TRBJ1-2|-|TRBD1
CASQGTGGYGYTF
TGTGCCAGCCAAGGGACAGGGGGCTATGGCTACACCTTC
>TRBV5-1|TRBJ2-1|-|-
CASSTSPPDSHNEQFF
TGCGCCAGCAGCACATCCCCCCCGGACAGCCACAATGAGCAGTTCTTC
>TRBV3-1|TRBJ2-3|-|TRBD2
CASTPSLRAGGTDTQYF
TGTGCCAGCACCCCAAGTCTCCGAGCGGGGGGCACAGATACGCAGTATTTT
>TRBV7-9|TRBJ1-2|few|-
CASSTLERGAYGYTF
TGTGCCAGCAGTACCCTGGAGAGAGGGGCTTATGGCTACACCTTC
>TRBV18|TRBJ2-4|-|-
CASSPTSPRGNIQYF
TGTGCCAGCTCACCAACGTCGCCCAGGGGAAACATTCAGTACTTC
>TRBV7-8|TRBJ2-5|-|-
CASSPFILQETQYF
TGTGCCAGCAGCCCCTTCATACTCCAAGAGACCCAGTACTTC
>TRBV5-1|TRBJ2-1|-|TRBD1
CATRDRADNEQFF
TGCGCCACCCGGGACAGGGCCGACAATGAGCAGTTCTTC
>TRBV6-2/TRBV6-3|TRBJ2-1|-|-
CASSRLLHEQFF
TGTGCCAGCAGCCGTCTACTCCATGAGCAGTTCTTC
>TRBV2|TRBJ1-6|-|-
CASAGLRSPLHF
TGTGCCAGCGCGGGACTTCGGTCACCCCTCCACTTT
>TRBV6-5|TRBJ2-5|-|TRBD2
CASTRALAGEETQYF
TGTGCCAGCACCCGAGCCTTAGCGGGGGAAGAGACCCAGTACTTC
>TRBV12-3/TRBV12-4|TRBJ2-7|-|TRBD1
CASSVAGTGVAEQYF
TGTGCCAGCAGTGTCGCCGGGACAGGGGTAGCGGAGCAGTACTTC
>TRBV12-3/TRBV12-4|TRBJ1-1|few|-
CASKPGHQNTEAFF
TGTGCCAGCAAACCGGGACATCAGAACACTGAAGCTTTCTTT
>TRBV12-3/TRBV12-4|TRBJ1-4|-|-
CASSLRQPTNEKLFF
TGTGCCAGCAGTTTAAGACAGCCAACTAATGAAAAACTGTTTTTT
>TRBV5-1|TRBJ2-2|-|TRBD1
CASRRGQYTGELFF
TGCGCCAGTAGACGGGGACAGTACACCGGGGAGCTGTTTTTT
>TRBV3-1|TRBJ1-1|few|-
CASNTDGMNTEAFF
TGTGCCAGCAACACGGACGGAATGAACACTGAAGCTTTCTTT
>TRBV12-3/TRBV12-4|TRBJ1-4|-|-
CASIPRHNKKLFF
TGTGCCAGCATTCCGAGGCATAATAAAAAACTGTTTTTT
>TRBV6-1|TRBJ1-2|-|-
CASKTGTLFSDGYTF
TGTGCCAGCAAGACTGGGACCCTCTTCTCGGATGGCTACACCTTC
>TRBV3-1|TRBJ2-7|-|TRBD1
CVSPKPWYRGNEQYF
TGCGTCAGCCCAAAGCCGTGGTACAGGGGGAACGAGCAGTACTTC
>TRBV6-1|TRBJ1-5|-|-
CASRGSSNQPQHF
TGTGCCAGCAGGGGATCCAGCAATCAGCCCCAGCATTTT
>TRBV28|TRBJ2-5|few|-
CASREMRGVRETQYF
TGTGCCAGCAGGGAGATGCGGGGTGTGCGAGAGACCCAGTACTTC
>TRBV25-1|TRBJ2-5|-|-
CASSELWLNEQYF
TGTGCCAGCAGTGAACTTTGGTTAAATGAGCAGTACTTC
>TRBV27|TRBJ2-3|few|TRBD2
CASSLGRGVSTDTQYF
TGTGCCAGCAGTTTGGGGCGGGGGGTTAGCACAGATACGCAGTATTTT
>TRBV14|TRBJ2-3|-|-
CASSRVGGTLTDTQYF
TGTGCCAGCAGCAGAGTCGGGGGCACACTCACAGATACGCAGTATTTT
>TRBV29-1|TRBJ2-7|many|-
CSVDSPGELPYF
TGCAGCGTGGATTCCCCGGGGGAGCTACCGTACTTC
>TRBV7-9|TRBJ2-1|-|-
CASGGGRGSYNEQFF
TGTGCCAGCGGAGGGGGGCGGGGTTCCTACAATGAGCAGTTCTTC
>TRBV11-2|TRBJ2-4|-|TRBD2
CASSLGGSVKNIQYF
TGTGCCAGCAGCTTGGGGGGGTCAGTCAAAAACATTCAGTACTTC
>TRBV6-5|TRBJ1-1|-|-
CASSYRPKQGRGTEAFF
TGTGCCAGCAGTTACCGACCGAAACAGGGAAGGGGAACTGAAGCTTTCTTT
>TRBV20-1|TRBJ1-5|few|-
CSASGAGTVTLLNQPQHF
TGCAGTGCTAGTGGGGCCGGGACGGTCACTCTTCTCAATCAGCCCCAGCATTTT
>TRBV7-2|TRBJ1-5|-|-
CASSLDSNYQPQHF
TGTGCCAGCAGCTTAGACAGTAATTATCAGCCCCAGCATTTT
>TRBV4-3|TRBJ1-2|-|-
CARSQDLYREDYGYTF
TGCGCCAGAAGCCAAGATCTATACAGGGAGGACTATGGCTACACCTTC
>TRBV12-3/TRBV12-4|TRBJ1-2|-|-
CASSLVNNGYTF
TGTGCCAGCAGTTTGGTGAATAATGGCTACACCTTC
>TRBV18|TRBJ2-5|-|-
CASSPLDQGLQETQYF
TGTGCCAGCTCACCTTTAGACCAGGGGCTCCAAGAGACCCAGTACTTC
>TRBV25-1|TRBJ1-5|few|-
CASSESGFGQPQHF
TGTGCCAGCAGTGAATCGGGGTTCGGTCAGCCCCAGCATTTT
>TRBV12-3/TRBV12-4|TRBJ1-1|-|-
CASTPRYLRNTEAFF
TGTGCCAGCACCCCGAGGTACCTCAGGAACACTGAAGCTTTCTTT
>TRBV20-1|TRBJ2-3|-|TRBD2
CSAKGRVGDTQYF
TGCAGTGCCAAGGGGAGGGTTGGCGATACGCAGTATTTT
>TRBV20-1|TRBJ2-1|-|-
CSASRGLGVNEQFF
TGCAGTGCTTCTCGGGGTTTAGGGGTCAATGAGCAGTTCTTC
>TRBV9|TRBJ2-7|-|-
CASSASGATTYEQYF
TGTGCCAGCAGCGCTTCAGGAGCAACTACCTACGAGCAGTACTTC
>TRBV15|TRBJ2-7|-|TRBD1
CATSRDRRTGTYEQYF
TGTGCCACCAGCAGAGATCGGAGGACAGGGACTTACGAGCAGTACTTC
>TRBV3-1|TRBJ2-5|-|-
CASSQGYRQETQYF
TGTGCCAGCAGCCAAGGATATAGGCAAGAGACCCAGTACTTC